Listed below are T cell receptor beta chains from one sample, sequenced in a study of technical replicates of blood from a few donors. Data came from immunoSEQ multiplex PCR; TCRdb stores just in-frame clones and leaves some out. The sample consists of tens of thousands of clones, 96% of them appearing once. Source material: T cells isolated from PBMCs. The receptors originated from a human donor in good health. CDR3s include the opening cysteine and the closing phenylalanine or tryptophan. Each record gives: V gene, D gene, CDR3 protein. A D gene is named only where the DNA matches it firmly.

>TRBV19|TRBD1
CASRTLGTGHQPQHF
>TRBV11-2|NA
CASSLLGRNEQFF
>TRBV28|TRBD1
CASSFGNRGSNQPQHF
>TRBV2|NA
CASAYGDTQYF
>TRBV5-4|NA
CASSDDRLEAFF
>TRBV9|TRBD1
CASSTGGQSNQPQHF
>TRBV16|NA
CASSQSAADMRGYTF
>TRBV15|NA
CATSRGTVQQETQYF
>TRBV5-1|TRBD2
CASSPDGGGGGYEQYF
>TRBV13|NA
CASSLERENTGELFF
>TRBV9|NA
CASSVVMAAENTEAFF
>TRBV6-4|NA
CASSDSRDTATNEKLFF
>TRBV7-9|TRBD2
CASSFSGLAGANEQFF
>TRBV2|NA
CASGPGVAYYEQYF
>TRBV25-1|TRBD2
CASSESFAGVVGEQYF
>TRBV30|TRBD1
CAWSHKTGSEQYF
>TRBV9|NA
CASSVGRGFVDEQFF
>TRBV18|NA
CASSPEGGPETQYF
>TRBV19|NA
CASGHLGATEAFF
>TRBV5-1|NA
CASSLGRVGEQFF
>TRBV5-1|NA
CASSSQGNEQFF
>TRBV25-1|TRBD1
CASSETGTGEETQYF
>TRBV11-3|TRBD2
CASSPWTSMNTGELFF
>TRBV12-5|NA
CASGLGETQYF
>TRBV7-2|TRBD2
CASSLPGRTSGISYEQYF
>TRBV7-2|NA
CASSPGTPEAFF
>TRBV2|TRBD2
CASRGTSSYEQYF
>TRBV5-1|TRBD2
CASRETSGKVGELFF
>TRBV10-3|NA
CAISESHRETQYF
>TRBV27|TRBD2
CASSRIPSGVYEQYF
>TRBV28|TRBD2
CASSSSGLANEQFF
>TRBV28|TRBD1
CATGTGVFTGELFF
>TRBV9|TRBD2
CASSVAVSGRSTSSSYNEQFF
>TRBV10-3|TRBD1
CAISVGTGSADTQYF
>TRBV7-3|NA
CASSLNGDSYNEQFF
>TRBV2|TRBD1
CASMGTGKNEQFF
>TRBV6-5|NA
CASKDTMIYYEQYF
>TRBV10-3|NA
CAIGLKADTQYF
>TRBV9|TRBD2
CASSPGLAPSSYEQYF
>TRBV19|TRBD1
CASTSRDSHYEQYF
>TRBV27|TRBD2
CASSLLAGVSDTQYF
>TRBV27|NA
CASSYNRVNTEAFF
>TRBV19|NA
CASSSLAKEVNEQFF
>TRBV30|NA
CAWSRGGPNTDTQYF
>TRBV5-4|TRBD1
CASSWTGVDGYTF
>TRBV28|NA
CATTTGEGSYEQYF
>TRBV6-5|NA
CASRYEHSGANVLTF
>TRBV27|TRBD2
CASSFWSSGFPDTQYF
>TRBV25-1|NA
CASSVTEIQETQYF